The 26 T cell receptor beta chains given below trace back to one sample, sequenced in a study of cytomegalovirus exposure and HLA in healthy donors. The primer mix had 60 Vbeta and 13 Jbeta primers. Method: immunoSEQ multiplex PCR; TCRdb's copy keeps in-frame clones and lacks some. This sample carries around 80,000 clones, approximately 67% of them seen once, and the ten largest clones take about 4.2%. The sequencing sample was made of PBMCs. The receptors come from a male donor in good health and CMV-seropositive.

This chain connects TRBV7-9 to TRBJ2-1, with TRBD2 matching 11 bases. The CDR3 totals 16 residues. The germline gives CDR1 SEHNR, CDR2 FQNEAQ (reference sequence). Losses at the gene ends were 3 bases for V and 7 bases for J; bases not matched to a gene: 8. CDR3 coding DNA: TGTGCCAGCAGCTTCGGTAGCGGGAGGGCCGAAAATGAGCAGTTCTTC. Translation gives CASSFGSGRAENEQFF.

V gene TRBV27 combines with J gene TRBJ2-6; 9 bases match TRBD1. Germline V CDR1 and CDR2: MNHEY, SMNVEV (reference sequence). This CDR3 comprises 17 residues. Losses at the gene ends were 6 bases for V and 1 base for J; bases not matched to a gene: 7. This CDR3 is CASRFGQGLSGANVLTF. The CDR3 DNA is TGTGCCAGCAGGTTTGGACAGGGGCTTTCTGGGGCCAACGTCCTGACTTTC. Variable domain in full (rest from reference TRBV27 and TRBJ2-6): EAQVTQNPRYLITVTGKKLTVTCSQNMNHEYMSWYRQDPGLGLRQIYYSMNVEVTDKGDVPEGYKVSRKEKRNFPLILESPSPNQTSLYFCASRFGQGLSGANVLTFGAGSRLTVL.

V gene TRBV15 combines with J gene TRBJ2-1; D not resolved. Per germline, CDR1 LNHNV and CDR2 YYDKDF (reference sequence). There are 12 residues in the CDR3. V lost 0 bases and J lost 10, with 7 bases in between. The CDR3, as DNA: TGTGCCACCAGCAGAGATTCGTCGGAGCAGTTCTTC. As protein: CATSRDSSEQFF. Full variable domain (missing parts from reference TRBV15 and TRBJ2-1): DAMVIQNPRYQVTQFGKPVTLSCSQTLNHNVMYWYQQKSSQAPKLLFHYYDKDFNNEADTPDNFQSRRPNTSFCFLDIRSPGLGDTAMYLCATSRDSSEQFFGPGTRLTVL.

This clone occurred a few times. The V call is TRBV9, the J call TRBJ1-2; 8 bases agree with TRBD1. Unmatched junction bases numbered 5, after V lost 3 bases and J lost 7 bases. This CDR3 is built from 13 residues. CDR1 SGDLS and CDR2 YYNGEE come from the germline V gene. The CDR3 region is CASSAQGAFGYTF. CDR3 nucleotides: TGTGCCAGCAGCGCCCAGGGGGCGTTTGGCTACACCTTC.

This clone has more than one count but fewer than ten. The V call is TRBV7-9, the J call TRBJ2-5; TRBD2 matches 8 bases. The CDR3 contains 17 residues. Per germline, CDR1 SEHNR and CDR2 FQNEAQ (reference sequence). After removal of 2 bases from V and 0 bases from J, the junction contained 8 bases not matched to a gene. Written as DNA, the CDR3 is TGTGCCAGCAGCTTAACTGGGAGCGGGAGATACCAAGAGACCCAGTACTTC. Protein: CASSLTGSGRYQETQYF.

The chain employs TRBV7-5 and TRBJ2-5; TRBD2, the D gene given by the table, was not confirmed from the DNA. TRBV7-5 is flagged as a pseudogene. The CDR3 loop spans 15 amino acids. CDR3 in amino acids: CVRSKGLRGQETQYF. The CDR3 DNA follows: TGTGTCAGAAGCAAAGGTCTACGGGGACAAGAGACCCAGTACTTC.

This clone was picked up a small number of times. The chain uses TRBV27 and TRBJ1-1; 10 bases agree with TRBD1. V dropped 3 bases and J dropped 2; count of bases not matched to a gene: 3. The CDR3 extends over 15 amino acids. The V gene's germline CDR1 is MNHEY and CDR2 SMNVEV (reference sequence). CDR3 sequence reads: CASSLDRGINTEAFF. In DNA, the CDR3 is TGTGCCAGCAGTTTGGACAGGGGGATTAACACTGAAGCTTTCTTT.

This chain uses TRBV20-1 with TRBJ1-1, with a weak D call TRBD1 (5 bases). This CDR3 is 9 amino acids long. Germline CDR1 and CDR2: DFQATT and SNEGSKA (reference sequence). V was cut by 6 bases and J by 8 bases, with 7 bases left in between. CDR3 bases: TGCAGTGCACAGGAAGAAGCTTTCTTT. Encoded protein: CSAQEEAFF.

The J gene is TRBJ2-7, the V gene TRBV19; TRBD1 is a possible D gene (6 bases). CDR1 and CDR2 (germline): LNHDA, SQIVND (reference sequence). V lost 3 bases, J lost 5 bases, and 14 bases lay in between. CDR3 size: 14 residues. In DNA, the CDR3 is TGTGCCAGTAGTATTGGAAGACAGGCTAACGAGCAGTACTTC. The encoded protein is CASSIGRQANEQYF.

J is TRBJ2-3 and V is TRBV6-6; 7 nucleotides agree with TRBD2. Germline V gene sequence: CDR1 MNHNY, CDR2 SVGAGI (reference sequence). This CDR3 has 14 amino acids. J gave up 4 bases and V 9 bases, and 10 bases lay outside the gene matches. DNA of the CDR3: TGTGCCAGTTCGACGTCGGGGAGGGCAGATACGCAGTATTTT. Its protein is CASSTSGRADTQYF.

This clone appeared a single time. The chain has TRBV6-6 and TRBJ2-7; TRBD1 matches at 11 bases. V lost 0 bases, J lost 7 bases, and 8 bases stayed unmatched. This CDR3 has 16 amino acids. Germline V lookup: CDR1 MNHNY, CDR2 SVGAGI (reference sequence). As DNA, the CDR3 is TGTGCCAGCAGTTACTCGTCAGGACAGGGGGCAGGGGAGCAGTACTTC. Its protein product is CASSYSSGQGAGEQYF.

The V and J genes are TRBV7-3 and TRBJ2-2, with a tentative D call TRBD2 (6 bases). The CDR3 covers 16 residues. Germline V CDR1 and CDR2: SGHTA, FQGTGA. Between the trimmed V and J ends, which lost 5 bases and 3 bases, there was a span of 16 bases. The CDR3 bases are TGTGCCAGCAGCCCCCAGGGACTGGTGGACACCGGGGAGCTGTTTTTT. It codes for CASSPQGLVDTGELFF.

The chain combines TRBV6-5 with TRBJ2-4, with D unclear. V lost 5 bases and J 4 bases, leaving 9 bases between the germline ends. Germline CDR1 reads MNHEY; CDR2 reads SVGAGI. CDR3 length: 13 residues. DNA for the CDR3: TGTGCCAGCAGTGTCGACAAGAAAAACATTCAGTACTTC. It encodes CASSVDKKNIQYF.

This clone has only one observation. CDR3 nucleotide sequence: TGTGCCAGCAGCTTACGGGGAGAGTATGGCTACACCTTC. This encodes CASSLRGEYGYTF. The chain combines TRBV5-5 with TRBJ1-2, with D uncertain. V was cut by 2 bases and J by 5 bases, with 10 bases left in between. The CDR3 is 13 residues long. Germline-derived CDR1 and CDR2 are SGHKS and YYEKEE (reference sequence).

The J gene is TRBJ1-2, the V gene TRBV28, with 8 bases matching TRBD1. Germline loops: CDR1 MDHEN, CDR2 SYDVKM. The length of the CDR3 is 17 residues. V dropped 4 bases and J dropped 3; count of bases not matched to a gene: 13. CDR3 DNA sequence: TGTGCCAGCAGTTACAAAATTCGACAGGGGAAGGACTATGGCTACACCTTC. Translation: CASSYKIRQGKDYGYTF.

About this clone itself: Other DNA sequences in the sample encode the same CDR3. This chain connects TRBV5-6 to TRBJ2-7, with unresolved D. The CDR3 is made up of 13 amino acids. V was cut by 1 base and J by 0 bases, with 5 bases left in between. Germline lookup yields CDR1 SGHDT and CDR2 YYEEEE. CDR3 protein: CASSLPHSYEQYF. CDR3 nucleotides: TGTGCCAGCAGCTTGCCCCACTCCTACGAGCAGTACTTC.

The chain employs TRBV20-1 and TRBJ2-4, with unresolved D. Germline CDR1 DFQATT, CDR2 SNEGSKA (reference sequence). The CDR3 runs to 10 residues. The CDR3 nucleotides read TGCTCCATAGCCAAAAACATTCAGTACTTC. This translates into CSIAKNIQYF.

Details on this clone: Other DNA sequences in the sample encode the same CDR3. The chain is built from TRBV10-2 and TRBJ2-5; 11 bases fit TRBD2. The CDR3 sequence is 16 residues long. Germline V CDR1 and CDR2: WSHSY, SAAADI. V shed 3 bases and J 1 base; nucleotides not matched to a gene: 4. The CDR3 sequence is CASSEVAGGPQETQYF. The CDR3 DNA reads TGCGCCAGCAGTGAAGTAGCGGGAGGGCCCCAAGAGACCCAGTACTTC.

V gene TRBV19 combines with J gene TRBJ2-2; 8 bases are a match to TRBD1. Germline lookup yields CDR1 LNHDA and CDR2 SQIVND (reference sequence). After removal of 3 bases from V and 4 bases from J, the junction contained 4 bases not matched to a gene. This CDR3 contains 15 residues. The CDR3 nucleotides are TGTGCCAGTAGTATCAGGACAGGGACCACCGGGGAGCTGTTTTTT. Translating gives CASSIRTGTTGELFF.

To note about this clone: An end of the junction differs from the germline gene, which may be a read error. The rearrangement uses TRBV7-7 and TRBJ2-7; possible D gene TRBD2, 7 bases. Germline CDR1 and CDR2: SSHAT and FNYEAQ (reference sequence). This CDR3 has 16 residues. The CDR3 DNA follows: TGTGCTAGCAGCCCGGGGGGCGGAGGGGGGAACTACGAGCAGTACTTC. As protein: CASSPGGGGGNYEQYF.

This chain uses TRBV5-8 with TRBJ1-1; tentative D call: TRBD1 (5 bases). The CDR3 totals 15 residues. V lost 4 bases, J lost 4 bases, and 17 bases lay in between. Per germline, CDR1 SGHTS and CDR2 YDEGEE. DNA for the CDR3: TGTGCCAGCAGCGCCGGGGGTTCAGGGTTCACTGAAGCTTTCTTT. Its translation is CASSAGGSGFTEAFF.

The rearrangement links TRBV25-1 to TRBJ1-6; D unclear. The CDR3 covers 15 residues. The V end lost 1 base, the J end lost 10 bases, and 14 bases lay between the germline ends. The V gene's germline CDR1 is MGHDK and CDR2 SYGVNS. The CDR3 bases are TGTGCCAGCAGTGAATCGCGAGGTCTCCGATCACCCCTCCACTTT. Translation: CASSESRGLRSPLHF.

The CDR3 sequence is CASSLDGGQGARRNYEQYF. CDR3 bases: TGTGCCAGCAGCTTAGATGGGGGACAGGGGGCGAGGCGGAACTACGAGCAGTACTTC. This chain uses TRBV7-2 with TRBJ2-7; 12 bases map to TRBD1. This CDR3 is built from 19 residues. V shed 1 base, J shed 3 bases, and the junction held 13 bases outside the gene matches. CDR1 is SGHTA, CDR2 FQGNSA, per germline.

This clone occurred a few times. The chain couples TRBV9 to TRBJ2-2, with D maybe TRBD1 (6 bases). V lost 3 bases and J lost 5, with 8 bases in between. The CDR3 runs to 13 residues. Germline-derived CDR1 and CDR2 are SGDLS and YYNGEE. The CDR3 sequence: CASSETGTGELFF. The DNA for the CDR3 is TGTGCCAGCAGCGAGACAGGAACCGGGGAGCTGTTTTTT. The complete variable domain, with remaining parts taken from reference TRBV9 and TRBJ2-2, reads DSGVTQTPKHLITATGQRVTLRCSPRSGDLSVYWYQQSLDQGLQFLIQYYNGEERAKGNILERFSAQQFPDLHSELNLSSLELGDSALYFCASSETGTGELFFGEGSRLTVL.

This chain links TRBV5-1 with TRBJ2-2; 7 bases are shared with TRBD2. With V trimmed by 3 bases and J by 2 bases, 7 bases remained unmatched. The germline gives CDR1 SGHRS, CDR2 YFSETQ. CDR3 length equals 16 residues. CDR3 in DNA: TGCGCCAGCAGCTATGTAGCGGGCGATAACACCGGGGAGCTGTTTTTT. Translated, it gives CASSYVAGDNTGELFF.

The chain links TRBV2 to TRBJ2-7, with 11 bases matching TRBD1. Germline trimming cut 7 bases from V and 6 bases from J; bases unmatched to any gene: 8. CDR1 and CDR2 (germline): SNHLY, FYNNEI. The CDR3 is 14 residues long. For the CDR3, the DNA is TGTGCCAGCACCCGGACAGGGGGCATGAGCGAGCAGTACTTC. This translates into CASTRTGGMSEQYF.